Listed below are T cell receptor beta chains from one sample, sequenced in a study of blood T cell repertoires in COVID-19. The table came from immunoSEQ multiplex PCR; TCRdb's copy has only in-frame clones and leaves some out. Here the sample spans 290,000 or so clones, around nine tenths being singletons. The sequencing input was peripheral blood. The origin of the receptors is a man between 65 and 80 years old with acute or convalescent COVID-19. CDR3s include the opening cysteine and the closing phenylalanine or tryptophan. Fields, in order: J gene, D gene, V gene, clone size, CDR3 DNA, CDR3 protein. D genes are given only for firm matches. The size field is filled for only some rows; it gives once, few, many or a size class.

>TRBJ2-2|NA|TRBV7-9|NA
TGTGCCAGCAGCTTACCAATCCCGGGGACCGGGGAGCTGTTTTTT
CASSLPIPGTGELFF
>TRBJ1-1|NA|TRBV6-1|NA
TGTGCCAGCAGTGAAGTACAGAACACTGAAGCTTTCTTT
CASSEVQNTEAFF
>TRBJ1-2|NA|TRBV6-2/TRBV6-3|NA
TGTGCCAGCAGTTACCCCCAGTATGGCTACACCTTC
CASSYPQYGYTF
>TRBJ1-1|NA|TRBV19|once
TGTGCCAGTAGTATAGCGGGCAGGGGAAGTGGGAACACTGAAGCTTTCTTT
CASSIAGRGSGNTEAFF
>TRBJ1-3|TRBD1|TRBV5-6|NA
TGTGCCAGCAGCCCGACAGGGAGCTCTGGAAACACCATATATTTT
CASSPTGSSGNTIYF
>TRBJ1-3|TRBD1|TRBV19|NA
TGTGCCAGTAGTTTGGGACAGCTACGAGGAAACACCATATATTTT
CASSLGQLRGNTIYF
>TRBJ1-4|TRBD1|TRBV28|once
TGTGCCAGCAATGAACCAGGGGGTTTACAGGAAAAACTGTTTTTT
CASNEPGGLQEKLFF
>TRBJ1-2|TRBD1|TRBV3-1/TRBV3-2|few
TGTGCCAGCAGCCATCAAGACAGGGATCATGGCTACACCTTC
CASSHQDRDHGYTF
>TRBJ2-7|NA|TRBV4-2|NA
TGTGCCAGCAGCCAAGATTGGGCTACCCTCTACGAGCAGTACTTC
CASSQDWATLYEQYF
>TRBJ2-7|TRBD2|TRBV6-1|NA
TGTGCCAGCAGTTTAGCGGGAGTTAGTTACGAGCAGTACTTC
CASSLAGVSYEQYF
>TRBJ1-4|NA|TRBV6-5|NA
TGTGCCAGTAGAGGTGGTTATACTGAAAAACTGTTTTTT
CASRGGYTEKLFF
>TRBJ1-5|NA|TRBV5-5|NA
TGTGCCAGCAGTCCTGACGGGAATCAGCCCCAGCATTTT
CASSPDGNQPQHF
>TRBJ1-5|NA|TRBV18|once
TGTGCCAGCTCACCGATACGGGAGTTGGGCAATCAGCCCCAGCATTTT
CASSPIRELGNQPQHF
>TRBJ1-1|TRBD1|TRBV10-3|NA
TGTGCCATTAAGGGACAGGGTGACACTGAAGCTTTCTTT
CAIKGQGDTEAFF
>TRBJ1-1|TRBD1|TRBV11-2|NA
TGTGCCAGCAGCTCAGACAGGGGTACTGAAGCTTTCTTT
CASSSDRGTEAFF
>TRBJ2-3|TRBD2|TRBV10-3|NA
TGTGCCATCAGAGCTGGAGCCGGGGGGAGACTCCCAGGGGATACGCAGTATTTT
CAIRAGAGGRLPGDTQYF
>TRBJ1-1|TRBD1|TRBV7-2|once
TGTGCCAGCAGCGCTACAGGGGGCGCGGGTACTGAAGCTTTCTTT
CASSATGGAGTEAFF
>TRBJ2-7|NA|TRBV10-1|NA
TGCGCCAGCAGTGAGTTCGGGGGATTAGGCTACGAGCAGTACTTC
CASSEFGGLGYEQYF
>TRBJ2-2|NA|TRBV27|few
TGTGCCAGCAGTTTAGATCCAGCGGTGACCGGGGAGCTGTTTTTT
CASSLDPAVTGELFF
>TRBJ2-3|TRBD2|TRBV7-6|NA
TGTGCCAGCAGCTTCCCGACTAGCGGAGGGAGCACAGATACGCAGTATTTT
CASSFPTSGGSTDTQYF
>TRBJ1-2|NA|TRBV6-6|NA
TGTGCCAGCAGTTACTCGTCCAGGGGCTATGGCTACACCTTC
CASSYSSRGYGYTF
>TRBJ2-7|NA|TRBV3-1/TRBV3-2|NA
TGTGCCAGCAGCCAAGATCAGTCCTACGAGCAGTACTTC
CASSQDQSYEQYF
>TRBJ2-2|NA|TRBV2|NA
TGTGCCAGCAGTGTTCTAGGGGGAGCCGGGGAGCTGTTTTTT
CASSVLGGAGELFF
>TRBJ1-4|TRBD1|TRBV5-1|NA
TGCGCCAGCTCCCCGGGACAGTCTAATGAAAAACTGTTTTTT
CASSPGQSNEKLFF
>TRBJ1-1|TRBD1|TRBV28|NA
TGTGCCAGCAGCCTAGGAAGTACAGGGGGCTTGGAAGCTTTCTTT
CASSLGSTGGLEAFF
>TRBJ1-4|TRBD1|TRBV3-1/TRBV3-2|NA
TGTGCCAGCAGCCGAGGGACAGGGGATGAAAAACTGTTTTTT
CASSRGTGDEKLFF
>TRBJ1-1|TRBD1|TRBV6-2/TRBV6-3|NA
TGTGCCAGCAGTTACTCCGCCGGGACAGTTAACACTGAAGCTTTCTTT
CASSYSAGTVNTEAFF
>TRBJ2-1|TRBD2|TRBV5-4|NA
TGTGCCAGCAGCTTGGGAGGACTAGCGGACGCGAATGAGCAGTTCTTC
CASSLGGLADANEQFF
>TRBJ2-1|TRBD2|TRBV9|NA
TGTGCCAGCAGCCCCTCAATAGCGGGGGGGAGCGAGCAGTTCTTC
CASSPSIAGGSEQFF
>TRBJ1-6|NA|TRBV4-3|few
TGCGCCAGCAGCCAAGAACAGGCTACGGAAAATTCACCCCTCCACTTT
CASSQEQATENSPLHF
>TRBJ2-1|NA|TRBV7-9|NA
TGTGCCAGCAGCTTAACATCGAAGCGTGCTGAGCAGTTCTTC
CASSLTSKRAEQFF